This T cell receptor (beta chain) was recorded in a study of blood T cells in healthy people across ages. Overall study context: Per two T cells, about one barcoded beta molecule was captured through template switching.

Then a second PCR, running about 6 to 12 cycles, was carried out with a sample-barcoded 5' primer and a J-beta primer mix. From the 5' RACE reads, TCRdb called clonotypes with MiXCR, one entry per CDR3 protein. Here the sample spans 1,300,000 or so distinct CDR3 sequences, around 59% being singletons. This clonotype showed up just a few times. The antigen is not known. Total RNA was isolated from each sample in quantities of at least 5.5 micrograms. The length of the CDR3 is 15 residues. J was trimmed by 5 bases and V by 1 base; bases with no gene match: 7. Germline V CDR1 and CDR2: LGHDT, YNNKEL (reference sequence). Findings and caveats of the study: Relative to aged donors, long-lived donors carried more naive CD4+ cells and displayed higher diversity.

Sequenced sample: blood. The rearrangement joins TRBV3-1 to TRBJ2-5; 7 bases agree with TRBD2. This TCR derives from a man aged 18 to 29 in good health. CDR3 nucleotide sequence: TGTGCCAGCAGCCAAGTCCGGGGGGTTGGCGAGACCCAGTACTTC. Its protein product is CASSQVRGVGETQYF.